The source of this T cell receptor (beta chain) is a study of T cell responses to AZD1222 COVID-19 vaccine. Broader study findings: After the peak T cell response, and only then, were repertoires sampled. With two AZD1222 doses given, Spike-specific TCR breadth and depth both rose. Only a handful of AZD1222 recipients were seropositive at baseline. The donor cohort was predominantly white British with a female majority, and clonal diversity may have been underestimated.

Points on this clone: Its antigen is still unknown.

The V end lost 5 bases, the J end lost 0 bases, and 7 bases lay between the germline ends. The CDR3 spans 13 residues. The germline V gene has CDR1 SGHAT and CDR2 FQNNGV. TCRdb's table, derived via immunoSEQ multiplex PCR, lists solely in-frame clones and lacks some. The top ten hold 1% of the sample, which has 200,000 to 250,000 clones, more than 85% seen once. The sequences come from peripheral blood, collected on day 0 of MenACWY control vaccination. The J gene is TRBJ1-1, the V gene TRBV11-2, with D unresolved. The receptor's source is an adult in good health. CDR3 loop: CASSLKLNTEAFF. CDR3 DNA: TGTGCCAGCAGCCTCAAGCTGAACACTGAAGCTTTCTTT.